These 15 T cell receptor beta chains share one sample of origin, sequenced in a study of shared T cell receptors in the human thymus. Libraries were prepared by immunoSEQ multiplex PCR; TCRdb keeps only in-frame clonotypes and omits some of them. The table records 500,000 to 850,000 clones, roughly 86% of them present only once. The same sample was also studied in work on human thymus T cells.

Sequencing used thymocytes. The source is a boy under two years old with a congenital heart defect.

This chain uses TRBV9 with TRBJ2-2, with 7 bases identical to TRBD2. V lost 1 base, J lost 0 bases, and 6 bases stayed unmatched. Germline loops: CDR1 SGDLS, CDR2 YYNGEE. The CDR3 has 17 amino acids. The CDR3 protein is CASSVFQAGPNTGELFF. The CDR3 DNA sequence: TGTGCCAGCAGCGTATTCCAAGCGGGGCCGAACACCGGGGAGCTGTTTTTT.

This sequence joins TRBV13 and TRBJ1-2; TRBD1 agrees at 7 bases. This CDR3 comprises 13 residues. Germline assignment: CDR1 PRHDT and CDR2 FYEKMQ (reference sequence). The V gene end was trimmed by 6 bases and the J gene end by 4 bases; junction bases not matched to a gene: 5. The CDR3 nucleotides read TGTGCCAGCAGTCAAACAGGGGTCTATGGCTACACCTTC. Encoded protein: CASSQTGVYGYTF.

V is TRBV14 and J is TRBJ1-4; 8 nucleotides match TRBD1. Germline V gene lookup returns CDR1 SGHDN and CDR2 FVKESK. The CDR3 is 14 residues long. The V and J ends lost 1 base and 8 bases, in that order; junction bases with no gene match: 3. CDR3 loop: CASSQGTGREKLFF. The CDR3 nucleotides are TGTGCCAGCAGCCAAGGGACAGGGCGAGAAAAACTGTTTTTT.

J is TRBJ1-2 and V is TRBV19; D is possibly TRBD1 (6 bases). CDR3 length equals 15 residues. Per germline, CDR1 LNHDA and CDR2 SQIVND (reference sequence). The V gene lost 5 bases and the J gene lost 6 bases, with 19 bases spanning the gap. The CDR3 region has the DNA TGTGCCAGTAGTCTCGACCGGAGACAGGAAAATGGCTACACCTTC. Translating it yields CASSLDRRQENGYTF. Together with reference TRBV19 and TRBJ1-2, the CDR3 gives the full variable domain: DGGITQSPKYLFRKEGQNVTLSCEQNLNHDAMYWYRQDPGQGLRLIYYSQIVNDFQKGDIAEGYSVSREKKESFPLTVTSAQKNPTAFYLCASSLDRRQENGYTFGSGTRLTVV.

This chain connects TRBV11-2 to TRBJ2-7; perhaps TRBD1 as D (5 bases). Trimming left V 0 bases short and J 6 bases short, with 12 bases between. Germline V gene sequence: CDR1 SGHAT, CDR2 FQNNGV. This CDR3 region has 14 residues. The CDR3 is CASSLDYRSGEQYF. The CDR3 DNA reads as TGTGCCAGCAGCTTAGATTACAGGTCAGGCGAGCAGTACTTC. The full variable domain, with the rest looked up from reference TRBV11-2 and TRBJ2-7, is EAGVAQSPRYKIIEKRQSVAFWCNPISGHATLYWYQQILGQGPKLLIQFQNNGVVDDSQLPKDRFSAERLKGVDSTLKIQPAKLEDSAVYLCASSLDYRSGEQYFGPGTRLTVT.

The chain recombines TRBV6-1 with TRBJ2-3, with TRBD2 as a possible D gene (7 bases). The CDR3 contains 16 residues. Germline CDR1 MNHNS, CDR2 SASEGT. The V end was cut by 3 bases, the J end by 0 bases, with 13 bases between. Here the CDR3 DNA reads TGTGCCAGCAGTGAGCCGGCGGGGGCTAGCACAGATACGCAGTATTTT. This encodes CASSEPAGASTDTQYF.

This clone appeared a few times. The rearrangement links TRBV14 to TRBJ2-1; 8 bases agree with TRBD2. Germline V lookup: CDR1 SGHDN, CDR2 FVKESK. V lost 0 bases, J lost 7 bases, and 8 bases stayed unmatched. There are 16 residues in the CDR3. CDR3 nucleotide sequence: TGTGCCAGCAGCCAAGAAATCGGGAGGGCCGAGAATGAGCAGTTCTTC. This gives the protein CASSQEIGRAENEQFF.

V usage is TRBV14 and J usage is TRBJ2-2, with 7 bases matching TRBD2. Looked up from germline, CDR1 is SGHDN and CDR2 is FVKESK. Trimming took 4 bases from V and 14 from J; bases not matched to a gene: 16. The CDR3 extends over 15 amino acids. The CDR3 bases are TGTGCCAGCAGCCTCTCGGGGCCGGGAGGCCTCGGACTGTTTTTT. Its protein is CASSLSGPGGLGLFF.

The chain links TRBV2 to TRBJ2-5, with 8 bases aligning to TRBD1. This CDR3 region has 14 residues. Germline CDR1 SNHLY, CDR2 FYNNEI. V lost 6 bases and J lost 0; bases outside the gene matches: 3. The CDR3 region is CASRMDRDQETQYF. As DNA, the CDR3 is TGTGCCAGCAGGATGGACAGGGACCAAGAGACCCAGTACTTC.

V and J are TRBV27 and TRBJ2-7; 8 positions match TRBD2. CDR1 and CDR2 (germline): MNHEY, SMNVEV (reference sequence). This CDR3 region has 18 residues. The V and J ends lost 4 bases and 3 bases, in that order; junction bases with no gene match: 17. The CDR3 DNA follows: TGTGCCAGCAGTTGGGGGGTGCGTGGCGGGAGGTCTGGCTACGAGCAGTACTTC. Translating it yields CASSWGVRGGRSGYEQYF.

The chain links TRBV4-1 to TRBJ1-4, with 8 bases that match TRBD1. CDR3 length equals 16 residues. Germline assignment: CDR1 MGHRA and CDR2 YSYEKL. V was clipped by 4 bases and J by 7 bases; unmatched bases: 11. CDR3 sequence: CASSLQRQGAGEKLFF. The CDR3 nucleotides are TGCGCCAGCAGCCTCCAACGCCAGGGGGCTGGTGAAAAACTGTTTTTT.

This chain links TRBV15 with TRBJ2-6; TRBD2 aligns across 8 bases. Germline CDR1 and CDR2: LNHNV and YYDKDF (reference sequence). V gave up 5 bases and J gave up 5 bases; unmatched junction bases: 11. The CDR3 runs 17 residues. This chain's CDR3 is CATSGKDGGVWANVLTF. The CDR3, as DNA: TGTGCCACCAGCGGAAAAGACGGGGGGGTCTGGGCCAACGTCCTGACTTTC. Full variable domain (outside the CDR3, taken from reference TRBV15 and TRBJ2-6): DAMVIQNPRYQVTQFGKPVTLSCSQTLNHNVMYWYQQKSSQAPKLLFHYYDKDFNNEADTPDNFQSRRPNTSFCFLDIRSPGLGDTAMYLCATSGKDGGVWANVLTFGAGSRLTVL.

The V call is TRBV5-1, the J call TRBJ1-1; D is ambiguous. Trimming took off 4 bases at V and 0 bases at J, with 10 bases between the two ends. Germline V gene data show CDR1 as SGHRS and CDR2 as YFSETQ. This CDR3 spans 14 amino acids. The chain's CDR3 is CASSPRSMNTEAFF. CDR3 nucleotides: TGCGCCAGCAGCCCGAGATCAATGAACACTGAAGCTTTCTTT.

This clone came up a few times. The chain links TRBV4-1 to TRBJ2-2; 7 positions agree with TRBD1. Trimming cost V 3 bases and J 3 bases; bases outside gene matches: 10. This CDR3 has 17 residues. In germline, CDR1 is MGHRA, CDR2 YSYEKL. The CDR3: CASSHGQAPRDTGELFF. As DNA, the CDR3 is TGCGCCAGCAGCCACGGACAGGCCCCCAGGGACACCGGGGAGCTGTTTTTT.

The chain has TRBV4-2 and TRBJ1-1, with TRBD1 matching over 8 bases. Germline CDR1 LGHNA, CDR2 YNFKEQ. J gave up 11 bases and V 3 bases, and 8 bases lay outside the gene matches. The CDR3 contains 13 residues. Written as DNA, the CDR3 is TGTGCCAGCAGCCACCCGGACAGGGAATTTGCTTTCTTT. This sequence encodes CASSHPDREFAFF.